A selection of T cell receptor beta chains follows, all from one sample in a study of Ad26.COV2.S vaccination and SARS-CoV-2 variants. Using immunoSEQ multiplex PCR, the repertoire was profiled, and TCRdb retains in-frame clones only, with some absent. The data contain about 350,000 clones, about 88% of them singletons. The starting material was peripheral blood, obtained in a trial of Ad26.COV2.S vaccine versus placebo. The receptors were sampled from a person aged 18-65 years who received the Ad26.COV2.S COVID-19 vaccine or a placebo. CDR3s include the opening cysteine and the closing phenylalanine or tryptophan. A D gene is named only where the DNA matches it firmly. Some rows mark clone size as missing; the rest say once, few, many or name a class of expanded clone.

V gene	D gene	J gene	clone size	CDR3 protein	CDR3 DNA
TRBV24-1	TRBD1	TRBJ1-2	NA	CATSDPDGTGAYWGYTF	TGTGCCACCAGTGATCCGGATGGGACAGGGGCCTACTGGGGCTACACCTTC
TRBV6-2/TRBV6-3	NA	TRBJ1-5	NA	CASSSTRGVGQPQHF	TGTGCCAGCAGCTCGACCAGGGGTGTAGGGCAGCCCCAGCATTTT
TRBV28	NA	TRBJ1-5	NA	CASSLLRADQPQHF	TGTGCCAGCAGTTTGCTCAGGGCCGATCAGCCCCAGCATTTT
TRBV11-3	NA	TRBJ2-1	once	CASSLGPGGMLNEQFF	TGTGCCAGCAGCTTAGGGCCAGGGGGGATGTTGAATGAGCAGTTCTTC
TRBV7-2	NA	TRBJ1-5	NA	CASSLVGDQPQHF	TGTGCCAGCAGCTTGGTTGGGGATCAGCCCCAGCATTTT
TRBV7-9	NA	TRBJ1-3	NA	CASSFGVGDSGNTIYF	TGTGCCAGCAGCTTTGGGGTGGGGGACTCTGGAAACACCATATATTTT
TRBV27	NA	TRBJ2-2	NA	CASSSTQGELFF	TGTGCCAGCAGCTCCACCCAAGGGGAGCTGTTTTTT
TRBV6-2/TRBV6-3	NA	TRBJ1-2	NA	CASSYGTGNYGYTF	TGTGCCAGCAGTTACGGAACAGGAAACTATGGCTACACCTTC
TRBV4-3	TRBD2	TRBJ2-3	NA	CASSQELWSGSLTDTQYF	TGCGCCAGCAGCCAAGAGCTCTGGAGCGGGAGCCTCACAGATACGCAGTATTTT
TRBV4-3	TRBD1	TRBJ1-2	NA	CASSPGQGVIYGYTF	TGCGCCAGCAGCCCAGGACAGGGAGTGATCTATGGCTACACCTTC
TRBV3-1/TRBV3-2	TRBD2	TRBJ2-3	NA	CASSQLAGGVTDTQYF	TGTGCCAGCAGCCAATTAGCGGGGGGGGTCACAGATACGCAGTATTTT
TRBV7-2	TRBD2	TRBJ2-7	NA	CASSPRRLAGVNEQYF	TGTGCCAGCAGCCCCCGGCGACTAGCGGGAGTAAACGAGCAGTACTTC
TRBV24-1	TRBD2	TRBJ2-3	once	CATSEGTSGTDTQYF	TGTGCCACCAGTGAGGGGACTAGCGGCACAGATACGCAGTATTTT
TRBV19	TRBD2	TRBJ2-2	NA	CASSQGGLGTGELFF	TGTGCCAGTAGCCAGGGAGGGTTGGGCACCGGGGAGCTGTTTTTT
TRBV13	TRBD1	TRBJ2-1	NA	CASSWGQGISYNEQFF	TGTGCCAGCAGCTGGGGACAGGGAATCTCCTACAATGAGCAGTTCTTC